The rows below give T cell receptor beta chains drawn from one sample of a study of OX40 agonist ivuxolimab in advanced cancers. Some clones are missing from TCRdb's copy, which holds only in-frame ones; the method was immunoSEQ multiplex PCR. This repertoire shows roughly 61,000 clones, about 81% found once; its top ten account for about 0.8%. Here the sequenced sample was CD4+ or CD8+ T cells sorted from blood, taken in a trial of the OX40 agonist ivuxolimab. The receptors come from an adult with an advanced solid tumor such as melanoma, head and neck, liver or kidney cancer. The CDR3 runs from the conserved cysteine through the conserved F or W. The order of the fields is J gene, D gene, V gene, clone size, CDR3 protein, CDR3 DNA. A D gene is named only where the DNA matches it firmly. Clone size is given for some rows only: seen once, a few or many times, or a class if the clone is expanded.

>TRBJ2-3|TRBD1|TRBV27|-
CATRTGGVDTQYF
TGTGCCACCAGGACAGGGGGCGTAGATACGCAGTATTTT
>TRBJ2-5|-|TRBV10-2|-
CASKHEGGRETQYF
TGCGCCAGCAAGCATGAGGGGGGCAGAGAGACCCAGTACTTC
>TRBJ2-7|-|TRBV11-2|-
CASTTDTFSYEQYF
TGTGCCAGCACCACGGACACTTTCTCCTACGAGCAGTACTTC
>TRBJ2-2|TRBD2|TRBV9|-
CASSVALAGRDGELFF
TGTGCCAGCAGCGTAGCACTAGCGGGGCGGGACGGGGAGCTGTTTTTT
>TRBJ1-1|-|TRBV7-9|-
CASSLGRMNTEAFF
TGTGCCAGCAGCTTAGGGAGGATGAACACTGAAGCTTTCTTT
>TRBJ2-3|TRBD2|TRBV13|-
CASSYSGGVGDTQYF
TGTGCCAGCAGCTATAGCGGGGGGGTTGGAGATACGCAGTATTTT
>TRBJ1-2|TRBD1|TRBV10-3|few
CAIGGDRVRKGYTF
TGTGCCATCGGAGGTGACAGGGTAAGAAAAGGCTACACCTTC
>TRBJ2-1|-|TRBV11-3|-
CASSPTRPYNEQFF
TGTGCCAGCAGCCCGACTAGACCTTACAATGAGCAGTTCTTC
>TRBJ1-6|-|TRBV7-5|-
CVRSTTGTGGASNSPLHF
TGTGTCAGAAGCACGACCGGGACAGGGGGCGCGTCTAATTCACCCCTCCACTTT
>TRBJ2-3|-|TRBV2|-
CASSQLDRTDTQYF
TGTGCCAGCAGCCAGTTGGACAGAACAGATACGCAGTATTTT
>TRBJ2-5|-|TRBV11-2|-
CASSLDRLSETQYF
TGTGCCAGCAGCTTAGATCGACTTAGCGAGACCCAGTACTTC
>TRBJ2-7|TRBD2|TRBV6-5|-
CASSSTSGGAYEQYF
TGTGCCAGCAGTTCCACTAGCGGGGGGGCTTACGAGCAGTACTTC
>TRBJ2-7|TRBD2|TRBV5-4|-
CASSLGAGGTYEQYF
TGTGCCAGCAGCTTGGGAGCGGGGGGGACCTACGAGCAGTACTTC
>TRBJ2-7|-|TRBV28|-
CASSLTTGTYEQYF
TGTGCCAGCAGTCTGACGACCGGAACCTACGAGCAGTACTTC
>TRBJ2-7|-|TRBV5-6|-
CASRQGRGREQYF
TGTGCCAGCAGGCAAGGACGGGGGCGGGAGCAGTACTTC
>TRBJ2-3|-|TRBV5-1|few
CASSFSGSDTDTQYF
TGCGCCAGCAGCTTCTCCGGGTCAGACACAGATACGCAGTATTTT
>TRBJ2-7|TRBD1|TRBV5-1|-
CASSFGTGGPEQYF
TGCGCCAGCAGCTTCGGGACAGGGGGCCCCGAGCAGTACTTC
>TRBJ2-5|-|TRBV19|-
CASSAGQGAGEETQYF
TGTGCCAGTAGTGCCGGTCAGGGAGCCGGGGAAGAGACCCAGTACTTC
>TRBJ2-1|-|TRBV5-4|-
CASSLVGGNEQFF
TGTGCCAGCAGCCTGGTGGGGGGTAATGAGCAGTTCTTC
>TRBJ1-3|TRBD1|TRBV5-6|-
CASSTTGVVNTIYF
TGTGCCAGCAGCACCACAGGGGTAGTAAACACCATATATTTT
>TRBJ1-1|-|TRBV5-1|-
CASSFSRVNTEAFF
TGCGCCAGCAGCTTTTCCAGAGTGAACACTGAAGCTTTCTTT
>TRBJ2-6|TRBD1|TRBV19|-
CASRDRGGTSGANVLTF
TGTGCCAGTAGGGACAGGGGGGGAACATCTGGGGCCAACGTCCTGACTTTC
>TRBJ2-5|-|TRBV5-1|-
CASSLRRGQETQYF
TGCGCCAGCAGCTTACGCCGGGGTCAAGAGACCCAGTACTTC
>TRBJ1-1|-|TRBV6-5|-
CASSYSSPVNTEAFF
TGTGCCAGCAGTTACTCATCCCCCGTGAACACTGAAGCTTTCTTT
>TRBJ2-5|-|TRBV5-1|-
CASSLLLDQETQYF
TGCGCCAGCAGCTTGCTACTAGACCAAGAGACCCAGTACTTC
>TRBJ1-1|-|TRBV5-4|-
CASSLVFSRNTEAFF
TGTGCCAGCAGCTTGGTTTTTAGCCGGAACACTGAAGCTTTCTTT
>TRBJ2-3|TRBD2|TRBV5-1|-
CASSSTSGGHGDTQYF
TGCGCCAGCAGCTCTACTAGCGGGGGTCACGGAGATACGCAGTATTTT
>TRBJ2-2|-|TRBV5-4|-
CASSSNINPGELFF
TGTGCCAGCAGCTCCAATATAAATCCCGGGGAGCTGTTTTTT
>TRBJ1-3|-|TRBV6-1|-
CASRQTFVGNTIYF
TGTGCCAGCAGGCAGACTTTCGTTGGAAACACCATATATTTT
>TRBJ1-3|-|TRBV15|once
CATSTPQARSGNTIYF
TGTGCCACCAGCACCCCCCAGGCCCGATCTGGAAACACCATATATTTT
>TRBJ2-3|-|TRBV10-3|-
CAISESSTSTDTQYF
TGTGCCATCAGTGAGTCGTCTACTAGCACAGATACGCAGTATTTT
>TRBJ2-7|TRBD1|TRBV11-2|-
CASNKPGQGNPYEQYF
TGTGCCAGCAACAAACCGGGACAGGGGAACCCCTACGAGCAGTACTTC
>TRBJ1-6|TRBD1|TRBV23-1|once
CASSPRTGDSYNSPLHF
TGCGCCAGCAGTCCTAGAACAGGGGACTCCTATAATTCACCCCTCCACTTT
>TRBJ1-5|-|TRBV10-3|-
CAIRPAGDQPQHF
TGTGCCATCAGGCCCGCAGGGGATCAGCCCCAGCATTTT
>TRBJ2-7|TRBD1|TRBV6-1|-
CASSGQGYEQYF
TGTGCCAGCAGTGGACAGGGCTACGAGCAGTACTTC
>TRBJ2-7|TRBD1|TRBV29-1|-
CSVDMTGTYEQYF
TGCAGCGTTGATATGACAGGGACCTACGAGCAGTACTTC
>TRBJ2-3|TRBD1|TRBV27|few
CASTGQTTSTDTQYF
TGTGCCAGCACGGGACAGACTACTAGCACAGATACGCAGTATTTT
>TRBJ1-2|TRBD1|TRBV28|-
CASSYRGPYGYTF
TGTGCCAGCAGTTACAGGGGGCCCTATGGCTACACCTTC
>TRBJ2-5|-|TRBV5-1|-
CASSLPQTQETQYF
TGCGCCAGCAGCTTGCCACAGACTCAAGAGACCCAGTACTTC
>TRBJ2-5|TRBD2|TRBV6-1|-
CASMRGNGETQYF
TGTGCCTCAATGCGGGGGAACGGGGAGACCCAGTACTTC
>TRBJ2-7|-|TRBV29-1|-
CSVGNGVHEQYF
TGCAGCGTTGGAAACGGGGTCCACGAGCAGTACTTC
>TRBJ2-3|-|TRBV6-5|-
CASSYFNTQYF
TGTGCCAGCAGTTACTTCAATACGCAGTATTTT
>TRBJ1-3|-|TRBV7-8|-
CASSSESGNTIYF
TGTGCCAGCAGCTCCGAATCTGGAAACACCATATATTTT
>TRBJ2-3|-|TRBV19|-
CASSHKGGTQYF
TGTGCCAGTAGTCATAAAGGAGGCACGCAGTATTTT
>TRBJ1-1|-|TRBV11-2|once
CASSLSGHPNTEAFF
TGTGCCAGCAGCTTATCGGGACACCCGAACACTGAAGCTTTCTTT
>TRBJ2-4|TRBD2|TRBV5-4|few
CASTFGGGHGAKNIQYF
TGTGCCAGCACCTTCGGCGGGGGGCACGGGGCCAAAAACATTCAGTACTTC
>TRBJ1-2|-|TRBV19|-
CASSLRDIPGYTF
TGTGCCAGTAGCCTAAGGGACATCCCTGGCTACACCTTC
>TRBJ2-3|-|TRBV18|-
CASSPGTGSTDTQYF
TGTGCCAGCTCACCCGGCACGGGGAGCACAGATACGCAGTATTTT
>TRBJ2-3|TRBD2|TRBV9|-
CASSPSTSGGPADTQYF
TGTGCCAGCAGCCCTAGTACTAGCGGGGGGCCGGCAGATACGCAGTATTTT
>TRBJ2-3|TRBD2|TRBV10-1|-
CASSPGTSLSTDTQYF
TGCGCCAGCAGCCCCGGGACTAGCCTGAGCACAGATACGCAGTATTTT
>TRBJ2-7|TRBD1|TRBV29-1|-
CSVAQGGLGYEQYF
TGCAGCGTTGCTCAAGGGGGCCTAGGGTACGAGCAGTACTTC
>TRBJ1-2|-|TRBV6-1|-
CASSEYGQLYGYTF
TGTGCCAGCAGTGAATACGGGCAGCTCTATGGCTACACCTTC
>TRBJ2-1|TRBD2|TRBV7-2|-
CASTSRTSSWDEQFF
TGTGCCAGCACCTCGAGGACTAGCAGTTGGGATGAGCAGTTCTTC
>TRBJ2-6|-|TRBV19|-
CASVLGSGANVLTF
TGTGCCAGCGTGCTGGGCTCTGGGGCCAACGTCCTGACTTTC
>TRBJ1-1|-|TRBV7-8|-
CASSHTASTEAFF
TGTGCCAGCAGCCACACTGCCAGCACTGAAGCTTTCTTT